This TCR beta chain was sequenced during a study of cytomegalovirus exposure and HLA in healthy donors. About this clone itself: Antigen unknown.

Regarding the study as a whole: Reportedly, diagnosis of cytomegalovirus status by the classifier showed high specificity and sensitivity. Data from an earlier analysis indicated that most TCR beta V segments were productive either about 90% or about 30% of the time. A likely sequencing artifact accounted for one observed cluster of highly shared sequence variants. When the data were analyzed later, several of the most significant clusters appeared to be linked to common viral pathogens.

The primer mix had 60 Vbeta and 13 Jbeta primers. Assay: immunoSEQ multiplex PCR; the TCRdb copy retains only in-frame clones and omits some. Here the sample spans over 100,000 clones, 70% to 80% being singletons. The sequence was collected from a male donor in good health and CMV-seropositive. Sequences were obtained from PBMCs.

The CDR3 sequence is CASSHDGQGATEAFF. CDR3 DNA sequence: TGTGCCAGCAGCCATGACGGACAGGGGGCCACTGAAGCTTTCTTT. The chain uses TRBV7-2 and TRBJ1-1; 11 nucleotides match TRBD1. This CDR3 comprises 15 residues. Germline loops: CDR1 SGHTA, CDR2 FQGNSA. The V segment lost 5 bases and the J segment 4 bases; nucleotides outside the gene matches: 6.